These T cell receptor beta chains were read from a single sample in a study of T cells in Graves' hyperthyroidism and ophthalmopathy. TCRdb independently ran MiXCR on the multiplex PCR reads; one entry per CDR3 protein. The repertoire holds some 350,000 distinct CDR3 sequences, with just under 25% as singletons. Sequencing input: blood. The receptors were sampled from a man aged 50-59 years with Graves' hyperthyroidism. Each CDR3 is given without its conserved first and last residue.

V	J	CDR3
TRBV6-1	TRBJ2-7	ASCTDHGEQY
TRBV9	TRBJ2-1	ASSVVGDERYEQF
TRBV29-1	TRBJ2-5	SVEDPSGREETQY
TRBV27	TRBJ2-7	ASSTQAGYEQY
TRBV15	TRBJ2-1	ATSSTGTYNEQF
TRBV11-3	TRBJ2-3	ASRRGLAGPLDTQY
TRBV28	TRBJ2-7	ASVGLAGAYEQY
TRBV12-3/TRBV12-4	TRBJ2-2	ASRLAGEMGELF
TRBV30	TRBJ2-1	AWTTTRVSNEQF
TRBV6-1	TRBJ2-1	ASTGTGEF
TRBV20-1	TRBJ2-1	SASGRAYNEQF
TRBV30	TRBJ2-7	AGTSGSSYEQY
TRBV7-9	TRBJ2-7	ASSYYVGHQRPYEQY
TRBV27	TRBJ2-1	AIRGLAGENEQF
TRBV12-3/TRBV12-4	TRBJ1-1	ASRLQGGTEAF
TRBV27	TRBJ2-7	ASSLSPGQPYEQY
TRBV20-1	TRBJ1-2	SAHNQGTYGYT